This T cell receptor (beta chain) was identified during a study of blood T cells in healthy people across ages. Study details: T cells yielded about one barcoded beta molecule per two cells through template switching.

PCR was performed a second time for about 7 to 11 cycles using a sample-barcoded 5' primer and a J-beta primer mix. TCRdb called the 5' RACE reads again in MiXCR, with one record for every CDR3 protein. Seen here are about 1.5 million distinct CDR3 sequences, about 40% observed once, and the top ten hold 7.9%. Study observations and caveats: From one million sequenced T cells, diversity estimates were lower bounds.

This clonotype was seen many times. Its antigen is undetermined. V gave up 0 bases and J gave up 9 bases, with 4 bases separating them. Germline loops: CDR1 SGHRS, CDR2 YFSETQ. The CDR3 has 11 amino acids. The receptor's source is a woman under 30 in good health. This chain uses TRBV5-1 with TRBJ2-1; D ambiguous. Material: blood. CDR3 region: CASSLEGEQFF. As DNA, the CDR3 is TGCGCCAGCAGCTTGGAGGGTGAGCAGTTCTTC.